Described below is a single T cell receptor (beta chain) sequence and its context. This record comes from a study of shared clonotypes between healthy human individuals. All donors were healthy HIV-negative adults lacking recent acute infections or vaccinations. All the donors were Caucasian adults who lived in Nashville, Tennessee. The split of CD4+ cells yielded CD45RA+ naive and CD45RA-negative memory subsets. Original data processing: ImmunoSEQ junction-only sequences lacked quality scores, so their filtering differed. This table comes from immunoSEQ multiplex PCR, and its TCRdb copy is limited to in-frame clones, with some not included. That table furnishes V, J and clone size, whereas the DNA furnished D and trimming. The table includes roughly 2.4 million clones, around 95% detected once. Looked up from germline, CDR1 is SGHDT and CDR2 is YYEEEE. CDR3 length: 13 amino acids. With V trimmed by 7 bases and J by 6 bases, 3 bases remained unmatched.

This clonotype originated in a man aged 18 to 29 in good health. The sample taken for sequencing was naive CD4+ T cells sorted from blood. Subset meaning: CD45RA+ positively selected. This chain uses TRBV5-6 with TRBJ2-7; TRBD2 agrees at 14 bases. The CDR3 DNA follows: TGTGCCAGCGGGACTAGCGGGAGTCGCGAGCAGTACTTC. It specifies CASGTSGSREQYF.